This T cell receptor beta chain was sequenced in a study of cytomegalovirus exposure and HLA in healthy donors. The PCR ran on 60 Vbeta and 13 Jbeta primers. Measured with immunoSEQ multiplex PCR; TCRdb has only the in-frame clones, and not every one. The sample holds approximately 89,000 clones, around two thirds seen once. With 6 bases removed from V and 4 bases from J, the gap between germline ends came to 15 bases. The germline V gene encodes CDR1 SNHLY and CDR2 FYNNEI. This CDR3 comprises 14 residues. The TCR sequence derives from a woman in her twenties or thirties in good health and CMV-seropositive. Sequencing was done on a sample of PBMCs. The chain carries TRBV2 and TRBJ2-5, with D possibly TRBD1 on 5 matching bases. The CDR3 here is CASRPGFPPETQYF. DNA of the CDR3: TGTGCCAGCAGGCCAGGGTTCCCTCCAGAGACCCAGTACTTC.